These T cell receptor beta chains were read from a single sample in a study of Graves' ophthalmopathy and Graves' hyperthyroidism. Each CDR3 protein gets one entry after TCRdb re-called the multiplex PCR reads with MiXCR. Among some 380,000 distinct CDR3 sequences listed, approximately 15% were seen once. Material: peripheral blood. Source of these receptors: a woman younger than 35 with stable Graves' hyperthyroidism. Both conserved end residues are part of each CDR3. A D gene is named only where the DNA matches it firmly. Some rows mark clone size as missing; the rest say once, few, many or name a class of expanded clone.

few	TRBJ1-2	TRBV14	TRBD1	TGTGCCAGCAGCCCGCCGGGACAGGGGTTGTGGGGCTACACCTTC	CASSPPGQGLWGYTF
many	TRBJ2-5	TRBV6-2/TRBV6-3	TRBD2	TGTGCCAGCAAAGGGACTACGAAGGGGACCCAGTACTTC	CASKGTTKGTQYF
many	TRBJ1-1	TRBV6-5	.	TGTGCCAGCACCATTCAGGGGAACATGAACACTGAAGCTTTCTTT	CASTIQGNMNTEAFF
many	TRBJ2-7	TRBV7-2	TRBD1	TGTGCCAGCAGCTTAAAAGGGGACAGGGTCTACGAGCAGTACTTC	CASSLKGDRVYEQYF
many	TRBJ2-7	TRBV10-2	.	TGCGCCAGCAGTGTAGGCACCCACTACGAGCAGTACTTC	CASSVGTHYEQYF
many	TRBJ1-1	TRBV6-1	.	TGTGCCAGCAGTGAACTCGGATCGAACACTGAAGCTTTCTTT	CASSELGSNTEAFF
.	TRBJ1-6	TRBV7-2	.	TGTGCCAGCAGCTTAGCGCCGGAAGGGATGAGCTCCTATAATTCACCCCTCCACTTT	CASSLAPEGMSSYNSPLHF
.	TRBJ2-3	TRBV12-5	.	TGTGCTAGTGGTTTCAAGCCAGGGAATCCAGATACGCAGTATTTT	CASGFKPGNPDTQYF
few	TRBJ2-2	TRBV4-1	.	TGCGCCAGCAGCCGGTTCGCCGACACCGGGGAGCTGTTTTTT	CASSRFADTGELFF
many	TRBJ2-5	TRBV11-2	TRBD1	TGTGCCAGCAGCTTAATCCGCAGGGGGCAAGAGACCCAGTACTTC	CASSLIRRGQETQYF
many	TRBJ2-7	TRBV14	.	TGTGCCAGCAGCCAAGTGGGGAGGATTGTGGCAGGGAGTTCCTACGAGCAGTACTTC	CASSQVGRIVAGSSYEQYF
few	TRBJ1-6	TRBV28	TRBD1	TGTGCCAGCATTCCCGGCGGGGCCCGGGACAGGGCTTCACCCCTCCACTTT	CASIPGGARDRASPLHF
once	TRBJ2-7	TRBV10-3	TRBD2	TGTGCCATCATCTGGGCGGGAGGGAACGAGCAGTACTTC	CAIIWAGGNEQYF
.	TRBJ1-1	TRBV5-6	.	TGTGCCAGCAGCTTGTCCGGTAGAAGAGACACTGAAGCTTTCTTT	CASSLSGRRDTEAFF
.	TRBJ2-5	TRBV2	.	TGTGCCAGAAGACCGACAGTCGGCGAGACCCAGTACTTC	CARRPTVGETQYF
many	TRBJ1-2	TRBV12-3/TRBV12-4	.	TGTGCCAGCAGTGCCCGGGGTGGCTACACCTTC	CASSARGGYTF
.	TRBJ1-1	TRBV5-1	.	TGCGCCAGCAGCTTGAGCGGTCCCGAAGCTTTCTTT	CASSLSGPEAFF
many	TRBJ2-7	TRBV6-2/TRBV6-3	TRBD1	TGTGCCAGCACTCGGACAGGTTCCTACGAGCAGTACTTC	CASTRTGSYEQYF